This T cell receptor (beta chain) is drawn from a study of blood T cell repertoires in COVID-19. Overall study context: In each case, the material was cDNA or gDNA derived from T cells, B-cell-depleted T cells, or PBMCs.

Libraries were prepared by immunoSEQ multiplex PCR; TCRdb keeps only in-frame clonotypes and omits some of them. The sample lists about 55,000 clones, around four fifths occurring once. The CDR3 runs to 14 residues. Germline V CDR1 and CDR2: MNHEY, SVGAGI. Trimming stripped 5 bases from V and 0 bases from J, with 8 bases between. This rearrangement joins TRBV6-5 to TRBJ2-1, with D perhaps matching TRBD1 (6 bases). The clonotype was recovered from a human donor in a cohort sampled during active COVID-19. Input material: peripheral blood. The CDR3, as DNA: TGTGCCAGCAGTACAGGGAGCTCCTACAATGAGCAGTTCTTC. This gives the protein CASSTGSSYNEQFF.